This entry lists 32 T cell receptor beta chains sequenced from one sample in a study of graft-versus-host responses after intestinal transplantation. The table came from immunoSEQ multiplex PCR; TCRdb's copy has only in-frame clones and leaves some out. The repertoire holds approximately 9,800 clones, with 31% as singletons. The input for sequencing was alloreactive CD4+ T cells from a mixed lymphocyte reaction culture, taken before transplantation. Subset meaning: CFSE-low proliferating T cells sorted from roughly six-day pre-transplant mixed lymphocyte reaction (GvH or HvG direction). The receptors were sampled from a human patient who was an organ donor for intestinal transplantation.

The V call is TRBV2, the J call TRBJ2-2; TRBD1 might be the D (5 bases). Germline lookup yields CDR1 SNHLY and CDR2 FYNNEI. The germline V and J ends were trimmed by 6 bases and 1 base, with 12 bases remaining between them. The CDR3 has 15 amino acids. CDR3 sequence (DNA): TGTGCCAGCAGCACCCAGGGATTGAACACCGGGGAGCTGTTTTTT. It encodes CASSTQGLNTGELFF.

This clone appeared a single time. This chain connects TRBV6-9 to TRBJ2-6, with D possibly matching TRBD1 (6 bases). The CDR3 contains 15 residues. CDR1 and CDR2 (germline): MNHGY, SVAAGI. The V gene lost 6 bases and the J gene lost 1 base, with 10 bases spanning the gap. The CDR3, as DNA: TGTGCCAGCAGCAGAACAGGGTCTGGGGCCAACGTCCTGACTTTC. Its translation is CASSRTGSGANVLTF.

The chain couples TRBV7-8 to TRBJ2-2; tentatively, D is TRBD1 (5 bases). Trimming removed 2 bases at V and 7 bases at J, with 5 bases between. The germline gives CDR1 SGHVS, CDR2 FQNEAQ. The CDR3 loop spans 12 amino acids. CDR3: CASSLQGGELFF. The CDR3, as DNA: TGTGCCAGCAGCTTACAGGGCGGGGAGCTGTTTTTT.

This clone was observed once. The chain links TRBV29-1 to TRBJ1-2; no clear D gene. V shed 7 bases and J shed 1 base, with 7 bases lying between them. CDR3 length equals 11 residues. Germline values: CDR1 SQVTM, CDR2 ANQGSEA. CDR3 nucleotides: TGCAGCGGCGACCATAACTATGGCTACACCTTC. It specifies CSGDHNYGYTF.

The CDR3 sequence is CAISRDNSYNSPLHF. For the CDR3, the DNA is TGTGCCATCAGTCGGGACAACTCCTATAATTCACCCCTCCACTTT. The chain is built from TRBV10-3 and TRBJ1-6, with D possibly matching TRBD1 (6 bases). The CDR3 runs 15 residues. V dropped 5 bases and J dropped 0 bases, with 8 bases sitting between them. CDR1 and CDR2 from the germline V gene are ENHRY and SYGVKD.

The chain has TRBV11-1 and TRBJ1-1; D is undetermined. CDR1 and CDR2 from the germline V gene are SGHAT and FQDESV (reference sequence). The CDR3 length is 14 residues. V was cut by 5 bases and J by 6 bases, with 16 bases left in between. CDR3 sequence reads: CASSPGRPSAEAFF. In DNA form, the CDR3 reads TGTGCCAGCAGCCCAGGCCGACCGAGCGCTGAAGCTTTCTTT.

This CDR3 reads CASSFSFSGNTIYF. CDR3 nucleotides: TGTGCCAGCAGTTTTTCATTCTCTGGAAACACCATATATTTT. The chain has TRBV28 and TRBJ1-3; D gene uncertain. The CDR3 contains 14 residues. Germline lookup yields CDR1 MDHEN and CDR2 SYDVKM. V was shortened by 3 bases and J by 0 bases, with 6 bases between the two germline ends.

V and J are TRBV20-1 and TRBJ2-7; possible D gene TRBD1, 5 bases. Germline CDR1 is DFQATT and CDR2 is SNEGSKA (reference sequence). The CDR3 loop spans 11 amino acids. With 2 bases removed from V and 3 bases from J, the gap between germline ends came to 5 bases. The CDR3 spells CSARQGYEQYF. The CDR3 region has the DNA TGCAGTGCTAGACAGGGCTACGAGCAGTACTTC.

By share of the sample, this clone is medium-sized. J is TRBJ1-2 and V is TRBV11-3; 9 bases align to TRBD1. V shed 4 bases, J shed 6 bases, and the junction held 9 bases outside the gene matches. The CDR3 sequence is 15 residues long. Per the germline V gene, CDR1 is SGHNT and CDR2 is YENEEA. The CDR3 spells CASSSQTGGTNGYTF. The CDR3 DNA reads as TGTGCCAGCAGCTCCCAGACAGGGGGAACTAATGGCTACACCTTC.

V and J are TRBV5-4 and TRBJ2-3; the match to TRBD2 covers 7 bases. Losses at the gene ends were 2 bases for V and 5 bases for J; bases not matched to a gene: 8. This CDR3 region has 15 residues. CDR1 is SGHNT, CDR2 YYREEE, per germline (reference sequence). The CDR3, as DNA: TGTGCCAGCAGCTTCTCTAGCGGTGCCAGAGATACGCAGTATTTT. This sequence encodes CASSFSSGARDTQYF.

V usage is TRBV7-9 and J usage is TRBJ1-6; D is unclear. CDR1 is SEHNR and CDR2 is FQNEAQ in the germline V gene (reference sequence). V shed 4 bases and J shed 3 bases, with 10 bases lying between them. CDR3 size: 15 residues. In DNA, the CDR3 is TGTGCCAGCAGCTCGGGGAGCTTCTATAATTCACCCCTCCACTTT. Amino acids: CASSSGSFYNSPLHF.

V gene TRBV5-4 combines with J gene TRBJ2-1; 11 bases line up with TRBD2. The V gene end was trimmed by 0 bases and the J gene end by 4 bases; junction bases not matched to a gene: 0. Germline-derived CDR1 and CDR2 are SGHNT and YYREEE (reference sequence). CDR3 size: 15 residues. CDR3 bases: TGTGCCAGCAGCTTGGGGACTAGCGGGTACAATGAGCAGTTCTTC. This codes for CASSLGTSGYNEQFF.

Sample share makes this clone medium-sized. The gene calls are TRBV7-2 and TRBJ2-7; no clear D gene. Trimming stripped 4 bases from V and 0 bases from J, with 4 bases between. This CDR3 contains 12 residues. The V gene's germline CDR1 is SGHTA and CDR2 FQGNSA. CDR3 nucleotides: TGTGCCAGCAGCTACCGCTCCTACGAGCAGTACTTC. Translated: CASSYRSYEQYF.

V is TRBV6-6 and J is TRBJ2-7; TRBD1 is a possible D gene (5 bases). Trimming removed 6 bases at V and 6 bases at J, with 9 bases between. CDR3 length: 11 amino acids. Germline assignment: CDR1 MNHNY and CDR2 SVGAGI (reference sequence). CDR3: CASRHRFEQYF. CDR3 sequence (DNA): TGTGCCAGCAGGCACAGGTTCGAGCAGTACTTC.

This clone was detected a few times. J is TRBJ1-2 and V is TRBV6-5; tentative D call: TRBD1 (5 bases). V gave up 6 bases and J gave up 6 bases, with 20 bases separating them. The V gene's germline CDR1 is MNHEY and CDR2 SVGAGI. The CDR3 totals 15 residues. The CDR3 reads CASSIQAQNPHGYTF. In DNA, the CDR3 is TGTGCCAGCAGCATACAGGCGCAAAACCCTCATGGCTACACCTTC.

CDR3 sequence (DNA): TGTGCCAGCAGTTCGAGAGATAGCAATCAGCCCCAGCATTTT. Translating gives CASSSRDSNQPQHF. The chain is built from TRBV27 and TRBJ1-5; D is ambiguous. The CDR3 is 14 amino acids. Germline V gene lookup returns CDR1 MNHEY and CDR2 SMNVEV (reference sequence). The ends were cut back, 4 bases at V and 0 bases at J, with 7 bases in the middle.

This clone was counted only a few times. The rearrangement uses TRBV5-1 and TRBJ2-3; 11 nucleotides align to TRBD2. The germline V gene has CDR1 SGHRS and CDR2 YFSETQ. V was clipped by 1 base and J by 0 bases; unmatched bases: 1. The CDR3 has 16 residues. CDR3 region: CASSLTSGGSTDTQYF. DNA of the CDR3: TGCGCCAGCAGCTTGACTAGCGGGGGTAGCACAGATACGCAGTATTTT.

A few counts support this clone. The rearrangement joins TRBV10-3 to TRBJ1-2; 8 bases match TRBD1. This CDR3 contains 13 residues. V trimming: 2 bases; J trimming: 4 bases; junction bases outside the gene matches: 0. Germline V gene lookup returns CDR1 ENHRY and CDR2 SYGVKD. This CDR3 reads CAISETGGYGYTF. The CDR3 nucleotides are TGTGCCATCAGTGAGACAGGGGGCTATGGCTACACCTTC.

In this sample, this clone turned up a few times. This rearrangement joins TRBV10-3 to TRBJ2-2; 9 nucleotides line up with TRBD1. Germline CDR1 ENHRY, CDR2 SYGVKD. CDR3 length: 14 amino acids. V shed 6 bases and J 6 bases; nucleotides not matched to a gene: 5. The CDR3 DNA reads as TGTGCCATCAGGCCGGGACAGGGCCCCGGGGAGCTGTTTTTT. Translated, it gives CAIRPGQGPGELFF.

By proportion, this clone is large. The chain combines TRBV28 with TRBJ1-2, with 8 positions matching TRBD1. V gave up 3 bases and J gave up 13 bases; unmatched junction bases: 10. Germline-derived CDR1 and CDR2 are MDHEN and SYDVKM. The CDR3 totals 13 residues. For the CDR3, the DNA is TGTGCCAGCAGTTTTCCTGGGACAGGCGCTCCCACCTTC. Encoded protein: CASSFPGTGAPTF.

This clone has more than one count but fewer than ten. CDR3 DNA: TGTGCCAGCAGCACTGGACAGAGCTATGGCTACACCTTC. This sequence encodes CASSTGQSYGYTF. This chain uses TRBV7-3 with TRBJ1-2; possible D gene TRBD1, 6 bases. The germline V and J ends were trimmed by 5 bases and 4 bases, with 11 bases remaining between them. The germline V gene encodes CDR1 SGHTA and CDR2 FQGTGA. CDR3 length: 13 amino acids.

In its sample, this clone is medium-sized. This chain's CDR3 is CASSNSNQPQHF. The DNA of the CDR3 is TGTGCCAGCAGCAATAGCAATCAGCCCCAGCATTTT. The chain couples TRBV21-1 to TRBJ1-5. TRBV21-1 is a known pseudogene. The CDR3 has 12 amino acids.

V usage is TRBV4-2 and J usage is TRBJ1-2; D unclear. This CDR3 spans 13 amino acids. In germline, CDR1 is LGHNA, CDR2 YNFKEQ. V lost 2 bases and J 4 bases, leaving 8 bases between the germline ends. CDR3 sequence reads: CASSQTDGYGYTF. The DNA of the CDR3 is TGTGCCAGCAGCCAAACAGACGGCTATGGCTACACCTTC.

The chain links TRBV10-3 to TRBJ2-6; 10 bases match TRBD1. The CDR3 totals 16 residues. Germline CDR1 is ENHRY and CDR2 is SYGVKD. Losses at the gene ends were 8 bases for V and 0 bases for J; bases not matched to a gene: 4. The CDR3, as DNA: TGTGCCATCGGACAGGGGGTCCTCTCTGGGGCCAACGTCCTGACTTTC. It yields the protein CAIGQGVLSGANVLTF.

This clone is judged medium-sized. V gene TRBV19 combines with J gene TRBJ1-1; tentatively, D is TRBD1 (6 bases). The CDR3 has 13 residues. V lost 5 bases and J 1 base, leaving 8 bases between the germline ends. The germline CDR1 and CDR2 sequences are LNHDA and SQIVND (reference sequence). CDR3 sequence reads: CASSEDRNTEAFF. In DNA, the CDR3 is TGTGCCAGTAGTGAGGACAGGAACACTGAAGCTTTCTTT.

The chain joins TRBV5-1 to TRBJ1-3, with 9 bases fitting TRBD1. CDR3 length: 16 amino acids. The V and J ends lost 4 bases and 7 bases, in that order; junction bases with no gene match: 12. Germline V CDR1 and CDR2: SGHRS, YFSETQ. CDR3 sequence: CASSPYRDRVWNTIYF. Here the CDR3 DNA reads TGCGCCAGCAGCCCCTACCGGGACAGGGTTTGGAACACCATATATTTT.

This chain joins TRBV28 and TRBJ1-3; D is unresolved. The V end was cut by 3 bases, the J end by 2 bases, with 8 bases between. CDR3 length: 14 amino acids. Germline V gene sequence: CDR1 MDHEN, CDR2 SYDVKM. CDR3 coding DNA: TGTGCCAGCAGTTTTAACAGTGCTGGAAACACCATATATTTT. Protein: CASSFNSAGNTIYF.

The V call is TRBV5-1, the J call TRBJ2-5, with 12 positions matching TRBD1. Germline CDR1 is SGHRS and CDR2 is YFSETQ. Unmatched junction bases numbered 7, after V lost 4 bases and J lost 3 bases. There are 16 residues in the CDR3. CDR3 loop: CASSGDGTGGEETQYF. As DNA, the CDR3 is TGCGCCAGCAGCGGCGACGGGACAGGGGGCGAAGAGACCCAGTACTTC.

This clone turned up a few times. The V call is TRBV25-1, the J call TRBJ1-1; D is ambiguous. CDR3 length equals 11 residues. V gave up 6 bases and J gave up 2 bases, with 4 bases separating them. Germline-derived CDR1 and CDR2 are MGHDK and SYGVNS. The CDR3 sequence: CASRGNTEAFF. CDR3 DNA sequence: TGTGCCAGCAGGGGTAACACTGAAGCTTTCTTT.

The chain uses TRBV19 and TRBJ1-2; 7 nucleotides line up with TRBD1. V was clipped by 4 bases and J by 4 bases; unmatched bases: 0. The V gene's germline CDR1 is LNHDA and CDR2 SQIVND (reference sequence). This CDR3 has 12 amino acids. This CDR3 is CASSTGGYGYTF. In nucleotides, the CDR3 is TGTGCCAGTAGTACAGGGGGCTATGGCTACACCTTC.

The rearrangement joins TRBV5-3 to TRBJ1-5; TRBD1 aligns across 9 bases. TRBV5-3 is known as an ORF, though its function is uncertain. This CDR3 contains 16 residues. Trimming removed 1 base from V and 6 bases from J; junction bases left unmatched: 8. CDR3 sequence reads: CARSLRTGDFSQPQHF. CDR3 bases: TGTGCCAGAAGCTTGAGGACAGGGGATTTCTCTCAGCCCCAGCATTTT.

The V call is TRBV30, the J call TRBJ2-1; D may be TRBD2 (6 bases). CDR3 length equals 13 residues. The V gene lost 5 bases and the J gene lost 7 bases, with 15 bases spanning the gap. CDR1 GTSNPN and CDR2 SVGIG come from the germline V gene (reference sequence). CDR3 nucleotides: TGTGCCTGGGGGACTGTCCCCAGAAATGAGCAGTTCTTC. Translating it yields CAWGTVPRNEQFF.